This T cell receptor beta chain appears in the sequencing data of a study of blood T cells in healthy people across ages. The use of a sample-barcoded 5' primer and a J-beta primer mix characterized a second PCR of roughly 7 to 11 cycles. A minimum of 3 million CDR3-containing paired-end reads was obtained for each sample. TCRdb processed the 5' RACE reads anew with MiXCR; each CDR3 protein has one entry. The repertoire holds roughly 1.5 million distinct CDR3 sequences, with roughly two fifths as singletons. General study points: In these data, TCR beta diversity tracked strongly with naive T cell percentage. It was held that the diversity estimates obtained from one million T cells were underestimates.

Germline V gene sequence: CDR1 MNHEY, CDR2 SVGAGI. V was cut by 6 bases and J by 4 bases, with 21 bases left in between. The CDR3 spans 16 residues. To note about this clonotype: Antigen specificity is unknown.

The receptor was isolated from a woman aged 18-30 years in good health. V usage is TRBV6-5 and J usage is TRBJ1-2; D possibly corresponds to TRBD1 (5 bases). The sequenced material came from blood. CDR3: CASRGPRQQISYGYTF. The DNA for the CDR3 is TGTGCCAGCAGAGGTCCACGACAGCAGATAAGCTATGGCTACACCTTC.